Listed below are T cell receptor beta chains from one sample, sequenced in a study of radiotherapy plus CTLA-4 blockade in lung cancer. The method was immunoSEQ multiplex PCR; TCRdb's version includes in-frame clones alone and lacks a portion of them. The top ten clones hold approximately 6.6% of a sample with about 120,000 clones, about 90% of them seen once. This specimen consisted of peripheral blood, obtained from a patient treated with radiotherapy plus ipilimumab. These receptors were taken from a human donor with non-small cell lung cancer that progressed on radiotherapy plus ipilimumab. Each CDR3 is given without its conserved first and last residue. The order of the fields is V gene, J gene, CDR3 protein.

TRBV7-8	TRBJ2-1	ASSSPFIKGYNEQF
TRBV9	TRBJ2-3	ASSVSSSVVSDTQY
TRBV5-1	TRBJ1-1	ASSLMGPRNTEAF
TRBV11-2	TRBJ2-1	ASSPLGQGYNEQF
TRBV29-1	TRBJ2-7	SVEEGRYEQY
TRBV30	TRBJ1-1	AWTVGLRQNRYTEAF
TRBV6-1	TRBJ2-2	ASSGRVTGELF
TRBV9	TRBJ1-2	ASSPRGAHPNYGYT
TRBV6-1	TRBJ2-3	ASERGQGSTDTQY
TRBV7-8	TRBJ1-1	ASSRETGLNTEAF
TRBV6-1	TRBJ2-2	ASSAQGSTGELF
TRBV5-1	TRBJ2-6	ASSSLVSGANVLT
TRBV29-1	TRBJ2-1	SVGDRGMFEQF
TRBV7-2	TRBJ2-7	ASSFTGEYEQY
TRBV6-1	TRBJ1-6	ASSGTNQRLPLH